Given below is one T cell receptor (beta chain) in context. Its antigen remains undetermined. Base qualities are not provided; no much larger clone lies one nucleotide away. Via the germline V gene (reference sequence), CDR1 is SEHNR and CDR2 FQNEAQ. The CDR3 contains 15 residues, cysteine and phenylalanine counted. Solely the CDR3 DNA is kept, with 45 bases framed from the first base. V loses 4 bases, J loses 5 bases, and the germline ends lie 15 bases apart. The library came from 5' RACE. Reads for this sample came from a NextSeq 500. In the TCR library protocol, unique molecular identifiers were attached to individual cDNA molecules to correct for PCR bias and sequencing error. TCR alpha and beta chains were both sequenced, and the abundances of alpha and beta sequences in each sample were closely correlated with each other. In the authors' own workflow: Decombinator V4 was used to perform V gene, J gene and CDR3 annotation of TCR sequences. TCRs were defined as expanded if a significant change between any two time points was detected under a Poisson model with p below 0.0001. TCR abundances were normalised to the total number of TCRs sequenced per sample and were expressed as counts per million. MAIT TCRs were defined by TRAV1-2 paired with TRAJ12, TRAJ20 or TRAJ33, and iNKT TCRs by TRAV10 paired with TRAJ18. VDJdb, accessed on 1 November 2021, was searched for TCRs annotated for CMV, EBV and SARS-CoV-2, and TCRs annotated for more than one antigen were excluded. Using fastp trimming at Q25 and MiXCR clonotype assembly, TCRdb reanalyzed the public sequencing data and kept in-frame beta chains. Rows matching on CDR3 protein sequence are summarized as one entry with the most common DNA and genes. TCRdb's processing, not the authors' own work, is the source of the V and J calls. The sample data list roughly 100,000 distinct CDR3 sequences, and about 15% of these were observed just once. Around 6.4% of the sample rests with the top ten.

The data were taken from a study of early T cells in non-severe SARS-CoV-2 infection (dated by TCRdb to the early 2020s). Context from the whole study: Because TCR sequencing relied on bulk RNA taken from unsorted whole blood, pairing of alpha and beta chains was not possible. On the study overall, not on this receptor specifically: VDJdb matching was skewed toward anti-spike CD8 responses and likely underestimated virus-specific expansions by missing private and CD4 specificities.

A case-control design nested within a healthcare worker cohort in London, UK, was used, with weekly nasopharyngeal swab PCR tests and blood sampling performed. Between 23 and 31 March 2020, the week of the UK lockdown, healthcare workers were enrolled and then followed up weekly for as long as 16 weeks. The sequencing sample was made of whole blood. This chain is built from TRBV7-9 and TRBJ1-5; the D gene lacks a confident call. This sequence was found in an adult who was a healthcare worker with PCR-confirmed SARS-CoV-2 infection or an uninfected control (not recorded which). The CDR3: CASSSTGPKDQPQHF. The sequenced DNA: TGTGCCAGCAGCTCCACCGGGCCGAAGGATCAGCCCCAGCATTTT.